This T cell receptor beta chain was sequenced for a study of OX40 agonist ivuxolimab in advanced cancers. Study in general: Dose-escalation cases comprised hepatocellular carcinoma, melanoma, renal cell or head and neck cancer. Of mixed ages from about 20 to 80 and averaging about 65 years, the group was around 78% male. The study, taken as a whole, reports: Circulating CD4+ and CD8+ T cells showed clonal expansion by week 6 at 0.1 to 3.0 mg/kg.

Here immunoSEQ multiplex PCR was the method, and the copy in TCRdb shows in-frame clones only, minus some. Of about 55,000 clones in the sample, roughly three quarters were seen once. Details on this clone: The antigen is not known.

This CDR3 spans 15 amino acids. Trimming shortened V by 3 bases and J by 7 bases, and 13 bases separated the two germline ends. Looked up from germline, CDR1 is SGHAT and CDR2 is FQNNGV. This specimen consisted of CD4+ or CD8+ T cells sorted from blood, obtained in a trial of the OX40 agonist ivuxolimab. The receptor's source is an adult with an advanced solid tumor such as melanoma, head and neck, liver or kidney cancer. V gene TRBV11-2 combines with J gene TRBJ1-6; D might be TRBD1 (5 bases). CDR3 sequence: CASSFIGHLNSPLHF. DNA of the CDR3: TGTGCCAGCAGCTTTATCGGACATCTAAATTCACCCCTCCACTTT.